What follows is one T cell receptor (beta chain) and its context. The data originate from a study of blood T cell repertoires in COVID-19. Clones were read by immunoSEQ multiplex PCR, and TCRdb kept only the in-frame ones, dropping some. The sample has approximately 200,000 clones, 86% seen once. CDR3 length: 13 residues. The V gene lost 5 bases and the J gene lost 10 bases, with 17 bases spanning the gap. The chain has TRBV12-3 or TRBV12-4 and TRBJ1-1, with D perhaps matching TRBD1 (5 bases). The sample consisted of PBMCs or T cells enriched from blood (not recorded which). This clonotype was sampled from a woman aged 30 to 39 who had been exposed to COVID-19. In DNA form, the CDR3 reads TGTGCCAGCAGTCCTCTCCCCCAGGGAGGAGCTTTCTTT. Residues: CASSPLPQGGAFF.